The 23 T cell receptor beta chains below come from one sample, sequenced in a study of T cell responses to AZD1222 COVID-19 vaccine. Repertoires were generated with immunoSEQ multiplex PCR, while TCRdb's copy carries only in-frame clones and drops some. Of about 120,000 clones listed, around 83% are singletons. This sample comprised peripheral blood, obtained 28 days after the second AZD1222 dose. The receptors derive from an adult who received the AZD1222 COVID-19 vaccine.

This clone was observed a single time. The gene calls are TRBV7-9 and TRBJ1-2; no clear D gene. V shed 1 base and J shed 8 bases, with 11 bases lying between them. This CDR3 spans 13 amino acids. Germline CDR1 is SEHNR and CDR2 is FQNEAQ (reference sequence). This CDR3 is CASSLERGMGYTF. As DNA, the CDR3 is TGTGCCAGCAGCTTAGAGCGCGGAATGGGCTACACCTTC.

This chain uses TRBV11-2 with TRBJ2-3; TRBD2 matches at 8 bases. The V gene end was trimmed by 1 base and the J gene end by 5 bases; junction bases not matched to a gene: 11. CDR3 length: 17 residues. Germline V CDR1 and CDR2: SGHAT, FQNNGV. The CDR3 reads CASSLGGQAGVGDTQYF. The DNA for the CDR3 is TGTGCCAGCAGCTTAGGAGGGCAAGCGGGGGTTGGAGATACGCAGTATTTT.

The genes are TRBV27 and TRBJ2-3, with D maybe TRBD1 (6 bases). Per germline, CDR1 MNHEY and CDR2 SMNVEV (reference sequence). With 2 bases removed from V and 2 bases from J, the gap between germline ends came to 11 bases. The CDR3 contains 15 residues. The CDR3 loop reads CASSLGTLDTDTQYF. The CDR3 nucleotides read TGTGCCAGCAGTTTAGGGACACTCGACACAGATACGCAGTATTTT.

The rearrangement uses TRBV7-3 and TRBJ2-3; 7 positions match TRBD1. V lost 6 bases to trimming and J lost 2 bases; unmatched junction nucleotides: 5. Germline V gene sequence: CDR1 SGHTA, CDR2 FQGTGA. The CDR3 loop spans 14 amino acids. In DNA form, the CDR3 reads TGTGCCAGCAGATTGGGACAGAACACAGATACGCAGTATTTT. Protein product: CASRLGQNTDTQYF.

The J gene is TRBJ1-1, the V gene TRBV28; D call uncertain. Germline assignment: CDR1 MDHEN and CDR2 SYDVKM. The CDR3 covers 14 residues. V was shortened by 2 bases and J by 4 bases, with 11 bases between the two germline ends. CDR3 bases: TGTGCCAGCAGTTTAAAAGGGAAGTTCACTGAAGCTTTCTTT. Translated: CASSLKGKFTEAFF. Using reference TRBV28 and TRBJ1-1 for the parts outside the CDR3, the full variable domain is DVKVTQSSRYLVKRTGEKVFLECVQDMDHENMFWYRQDPGLGLRLIYFSYDVKMKEKGDIPEGYSVSREKKERFSLILESASTNQTSMYLCASSLKGKFTEAFFGQGTRLTVV.

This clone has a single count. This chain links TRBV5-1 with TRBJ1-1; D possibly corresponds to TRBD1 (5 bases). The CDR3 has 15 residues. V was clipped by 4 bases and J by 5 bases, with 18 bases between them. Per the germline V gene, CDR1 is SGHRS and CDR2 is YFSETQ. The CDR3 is CASSDGRGIGTEAFF. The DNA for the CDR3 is TGCGCCAGCAGCGACGGGAGGGGTATTGGGACTGAAGCTTTCTTT.

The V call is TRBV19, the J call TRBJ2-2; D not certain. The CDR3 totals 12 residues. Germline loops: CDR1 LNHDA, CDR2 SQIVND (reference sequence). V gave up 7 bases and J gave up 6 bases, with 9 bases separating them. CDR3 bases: TGTGCCAGTACCCGGCAGCCCGGGGAGCTGTTTTTT. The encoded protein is CASTRQPGELFF.

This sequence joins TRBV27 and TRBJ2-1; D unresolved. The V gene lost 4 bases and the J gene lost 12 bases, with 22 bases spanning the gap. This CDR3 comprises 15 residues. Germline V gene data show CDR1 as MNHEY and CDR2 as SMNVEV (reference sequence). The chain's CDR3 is CASSSRPPLGSVQFF. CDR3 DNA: TGTGCCAGCAGTTCCCGACCTCCTTTGGGCTCGGTGCAGTTCTTC.

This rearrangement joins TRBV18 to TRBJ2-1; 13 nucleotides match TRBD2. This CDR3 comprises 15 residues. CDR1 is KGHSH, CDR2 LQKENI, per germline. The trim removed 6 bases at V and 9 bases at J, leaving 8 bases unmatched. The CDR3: CASSKLAGGPGEQFF. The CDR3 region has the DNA TGTGCCAGCTCCAAACTAGCGGGAGGGCCGGGTGAGCAGTTCTTC. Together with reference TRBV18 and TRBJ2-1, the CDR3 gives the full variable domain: NAGVMQNPRHLVRRRGQEARLRCSPMKGHSHVYWYRQLPEEGLKFMVYLQKENIIDESGMPKERFSAEFPKEGPSILRIQQVVRGDSAAYFCASSKLAGGPGEQFFGPGTRLTVL.

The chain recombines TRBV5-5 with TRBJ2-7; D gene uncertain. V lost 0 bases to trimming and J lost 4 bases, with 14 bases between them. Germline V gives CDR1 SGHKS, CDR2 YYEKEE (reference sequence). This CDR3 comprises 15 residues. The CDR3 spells CASSLAFGPIYEQYF. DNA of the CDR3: TGTGCCAGCAGCTTGGCCTTTGGACCCATTTACGAGCAGTACTTC.

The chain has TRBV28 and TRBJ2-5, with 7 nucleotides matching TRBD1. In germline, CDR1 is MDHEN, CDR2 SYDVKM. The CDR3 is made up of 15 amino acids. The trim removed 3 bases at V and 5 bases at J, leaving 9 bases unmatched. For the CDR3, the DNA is TGTGCCAGCAGTTTGCCGTCGGACAGGTCCGAGACCCAGTACTTC. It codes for CASSLPSDRSETQYF.

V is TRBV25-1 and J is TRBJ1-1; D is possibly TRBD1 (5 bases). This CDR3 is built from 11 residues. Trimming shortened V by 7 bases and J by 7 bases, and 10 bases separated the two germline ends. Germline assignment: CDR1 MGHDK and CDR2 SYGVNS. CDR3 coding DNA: TGTGCCAGCAAGATAGGGGTTGAAGCTTTCTTT. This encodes CASKIGVEAFF.

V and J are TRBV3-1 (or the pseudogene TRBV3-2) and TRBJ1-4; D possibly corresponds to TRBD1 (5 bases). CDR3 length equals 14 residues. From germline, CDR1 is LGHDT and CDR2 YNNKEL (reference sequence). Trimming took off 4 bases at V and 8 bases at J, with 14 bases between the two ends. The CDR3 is CASSRSGTAEKLFF. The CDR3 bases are TGTGCCAGCAGCCGATCCGGGACCGCGGAAAAACTGTTTTTT.

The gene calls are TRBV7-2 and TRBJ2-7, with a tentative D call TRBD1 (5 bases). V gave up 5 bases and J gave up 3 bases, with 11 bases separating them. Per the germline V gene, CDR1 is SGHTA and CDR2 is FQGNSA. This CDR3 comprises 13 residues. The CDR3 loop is CASSPDRHYEQYF. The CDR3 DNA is TGTGCCAGCAGCCCCGACAGACACTACGAGCAGTACTTC.

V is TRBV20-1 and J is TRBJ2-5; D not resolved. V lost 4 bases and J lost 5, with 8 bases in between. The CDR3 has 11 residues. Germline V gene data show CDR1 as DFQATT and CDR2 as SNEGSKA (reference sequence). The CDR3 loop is CSAKGGETQYF. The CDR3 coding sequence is TGCAGTGCTAAAGGTGGGGAGACCCAGTACTTC.

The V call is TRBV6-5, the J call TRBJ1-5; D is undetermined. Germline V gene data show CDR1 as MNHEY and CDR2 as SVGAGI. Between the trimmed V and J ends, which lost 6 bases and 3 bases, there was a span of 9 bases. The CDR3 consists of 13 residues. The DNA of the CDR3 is TGTGCCAGCAGGATTGGGTCCAATCAGCCCCAGCATTTT. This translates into CASRIGSNQPQHF.

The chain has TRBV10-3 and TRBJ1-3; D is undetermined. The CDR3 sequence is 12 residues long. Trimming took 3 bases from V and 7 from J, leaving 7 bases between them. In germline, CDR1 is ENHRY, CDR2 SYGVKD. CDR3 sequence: CAISDVENTIYF. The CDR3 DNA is TGTGCCATCAGTGACGTGGAGAACACCATATATTTT.

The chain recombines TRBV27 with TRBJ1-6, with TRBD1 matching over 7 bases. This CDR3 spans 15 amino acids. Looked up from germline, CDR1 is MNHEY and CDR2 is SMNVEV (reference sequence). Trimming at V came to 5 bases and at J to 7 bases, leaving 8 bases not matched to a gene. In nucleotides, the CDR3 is TGTGCCAGCAGTCCCTTTACAGGGGCCAATTCACCCCTCCACTTT. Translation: CASSPFTGANSPLHF.

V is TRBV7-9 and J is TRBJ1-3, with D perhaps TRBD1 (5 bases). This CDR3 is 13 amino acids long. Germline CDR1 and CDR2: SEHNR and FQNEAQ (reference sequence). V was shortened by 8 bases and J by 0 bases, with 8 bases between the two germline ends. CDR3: CASQDISGNTIYF. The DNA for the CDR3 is TGTGCCAGCCAGGACATCTCTGGAAACACCATATATTTT.

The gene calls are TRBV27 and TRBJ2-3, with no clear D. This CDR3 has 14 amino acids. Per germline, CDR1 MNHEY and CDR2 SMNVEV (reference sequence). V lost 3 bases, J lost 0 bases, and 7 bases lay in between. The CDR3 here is CASSFSPSTDTQYF. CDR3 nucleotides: TGTGCCAGCAGTTTTTCCCCCAGCACAGATACGCAGTATTTT.

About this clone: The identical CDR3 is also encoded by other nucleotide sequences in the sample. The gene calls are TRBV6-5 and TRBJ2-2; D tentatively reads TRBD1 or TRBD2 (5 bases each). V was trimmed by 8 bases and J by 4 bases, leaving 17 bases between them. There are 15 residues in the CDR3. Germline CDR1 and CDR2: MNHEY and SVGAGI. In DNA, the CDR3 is TGTGCCAGCCGCCCCGGGACGGACTCCACCGGGGAGCTGTTTTTT. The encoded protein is CASRPGTDSTGELFF.

As DNA, the CDR3 is TGTGCCAGCAGCGGACAGGGAGGCAACACTGAAGCTTTCTTT. It encodes CASSGQGGNTEAFF. The V gene is TRBV11-2, the J gene TRBJ1-1; 8 nucleotides agree with TRBD1. J lost 2 bases, V lost 5 bases, and 4 bases had no gene match. There are 14 residues in the CDR3. Per germline, CDR1 SGHAT and CDR2 FQNNGV.

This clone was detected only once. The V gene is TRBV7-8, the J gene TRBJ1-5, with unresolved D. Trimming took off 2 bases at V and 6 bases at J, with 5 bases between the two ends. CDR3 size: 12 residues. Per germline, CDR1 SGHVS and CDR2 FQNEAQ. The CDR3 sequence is CASSLIGQPQHF. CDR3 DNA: TGTGCCAGCAGCTTAATCGGTCAGCCCCAGCATTTT.